This is a list of T cell receptor beta chains from one sample in a study of blood T cell repertoires in COVID-19. The assay was immunoSEQ multiplex PCR, and TCRdb's table has in-frame clones only and misses some. Counted here are about 110,000 clones, around 80% occurring once; the ten biggest clones make up 7% to 9.5%. The sequencing input was peripheral blood. Receptors were obtained from a woman of 80 years or more with active or convalescent COVID-19. CDR3s include the opening cysteine and the closing phenylalanine or tryptophan.

V,J,CDR3
TRBV5-1,TRBJ2-5,CASSAPGQQETQYF
TRBV7-9,TRBJ2-7,CASSLTGFDEQYF
TRBV24-1,TRBJ2-2,CATSVQGGTGELFF
TRBV7-3,TRBJ2-1,CASSFSLSSYNEQFF
TRBV6-5,TRBJ2-3,CASSSTADTQYF
TRBV5-6,TRBJ2-3,CASSLRALAFGGDTQYF
TRBV7-2,TRBJ2-7,CASSLTLYEQYF
TRBV19,TRBJ2-1,CASSTGLWGEQFF
TRBV5-5,TRBJ2-3,CGGGREWADTQYF
TRBV19,TRBJ2-7,CASSINYRGDYEQYF
TRBV30,TRBJ2-7,CAWSVAAAPVQYF
TRBV6-6,TRBJ1-2,CANSTQQGALNGYTF
TRBV4-2,TRBJ2-4,CASSQDSSGRWAKNIQYF
TRBV10-3,TRBJ2-7,CAISSDYYEQYF
TRBV7-9,TRBJ1-2,CASSPSPWPGQGTTF
TRBV7-9,TRBJ1-2,CASSPDSNYGYTF
TRBV7-9,TRBJ2-1,CASSLSGGRGYNEQFF
TRBV5-1,TRBJ1-1,CASSLGDRVTEAFF
TRBV5-1,TRBJ2-1,CASSLGLGSFDEQFF
TRBV4-1,TRBJ2-1,CASSQGPTSGRMNEQFF
TRBV6-4,TRBJ1-5,CASSVQSGQPQHF
TRBV9,TRBJ2-7,CASSGRDSSYEQYF
TRBV5-5,TRBJ2-7,CASSLVTGWSEQYF
TRBV5-3,TRBJ2-7,CASIQGALTYEQYF
TRBV3-1/TRBV3-2,TRBJ2-7,CASSPAASSSYEQYF
TRBV7-2,TRBJ2-2,CASSSSFGELFF
TRBV7-9,TRBJ2-5,CASSLEELETQYF
TRBV7-9,TRBJ2-7,CASSPRQGANYEQYF
TRBV7-3,TRBJ2-2,CASSLASGRVTGELFF
TRBV7-2,TRBJ2-5,CASTFAGDIGETQYF